One and the same sample provided the 27 T cell receptor beta chains below, sequenced in a study of cytomegalovirus exposure and HLA in healthy donors. PCR used 60 Vbeta primers and 13 Jbeta primers. Profiling relied on immunoSEQ multiplex PCR, and the TCRdb table lists in-frame clones only, not all of them. The sample consists of some 90,000 clones, 82% of them appearing once. Sequencing was done on a sample of PBMCs. The receptors were gathered from a middle-aged man in good health and CMV-seronegative.

CDR3 coding DNA: TGTGCCAGCAGCTTAGAGTCTGGGCAGCCCTGGGAGCAGTTCTTC. Its protein product is CASSLESGQPWEQFF. The V gene is TRBV7-2, the J gene TRBJ2-1; D is unresolved. The CDR3 consists of 15 residues. V lost 1 base and J lost 10, with 17 bases in between. Per germline, CDR1 SGHTA and CDR2 FQGNSA. The entire variable domain, with the rest obtained from reference TRBV7-2 and TRBJ2-1, is as follows: GAGVSQSPSNKVTEKGKDVELRCDPISGHTALYWYRQSLGQGLEFLIYFQGNSAPDKSGLPSDRFSAERTGGSVSTLTIQRTQQEDSAVYLCASSLESGQPWEQFFGPGTRLTVL.

The rearrangement uses TRBV28 and TRBJ1-3, with a tentative D call TRBD1 (5 bases). CDR3 size: 17 residues. Trimming shortened V by 3 bases and J by 0 bases, and 15 bases separated the two germline ends. From germline, CDR1 is MDHEN and CDR2 SYDVKM. CDR3 bases: TGTGCCAGCAGTTTCGGGCAGGGTCCCACCTCTGGAAACACCATATATTTT. Translated: CASSFGQGPTSGNTIYF.

The J gene is TRBJ2-2, the V gene TRBV19; D remains unclear. CDR3 length: 12 amino acids. The V gene's germline CDR1 is LNHDA and CDR2 SQIVND (reference sequence). V was pared by 7 bases and J by 1 base, with 4 bases between. CDR3 nucleotide sequence: TGTGCCAGTACCCTGAACACCGGGGAGCTGTTTTTT. Its protein product is CASTLNTGELFF.

This clone was seen once. V and J are TRBV19 and TRBJ2-2; TRBD2 matches 8 bases. V shed 4 bases and J 5 bases; nucleotides not matched to a gene: 9. The germline V gene encodes CDR1 LNHDA and CDR2 SQIVND (reference sequence). This CDR3 spans 16 amino acids. The CDR3 reads CASSSRGGAGTGELFF. In DNA form, the CDR3 reads TGTGCCAGTAGTAGCCGGGGGGGCGCAGGTACCGGGGAGCTGTTTTTT.

This chain uses TRBV29-1 with TRBJ2-3; perhaps TRBD1 as D (7 bases). V lost 0 bases and J lost 2, with 12 bases in between. The CDR3 extends over 15 amino acids. Looked up from germline, CDR1 is SQVTM and CDR2 is ANQGSEA. The CDR3 sequence: CSVEDSRGVTDTQYF. For the CDR3, the DNA is TGCAGCGTTGAAGATAGCAGGGGGGTCACAGATACGCAGTATTTT.

This chain links TRBV4-3 with TRBJ2-1; perhaps TRBD1 as D (5 bases). Trimming shortened V by 0 bases and J by 2 bases, and 8 bases separated the two germline ends. The CDR3 has 15 amino acids. CDR1 and CDR2 (germline): LGHNA, YSLEER. In DNA form, the CDR3 reads TGCGCCAGCAGCCAAGACAGGGCCACCTACAATGAGCAGTTCTTC. Amino acids: CASSQDRATYNEQFF.

The V gene is TRBV2, the J gene TRBJ2-7; the match to TRBD1 covers 7 bases. Germline CDR1 and CDR2: SNHLY and FYNNEI. With 6 bases clipped from V and 2 bases from J, the junction kept 4 bases outside the gene matches. The CDR3 loop spans 13 amino acids. CDR3 region: CASSRTGAYEQYF. The CDR3, as DNA: TGTGCCAGCAGCAGGACAGGAGCCTACGAGCAGTACTTC.

The CDR3 DNA follows: TGCGCCAGCAGCCCCTTAGGGGTCTCCTACGAGCAGTACTTC. The encoded protein is CASSPLGVSYEQYF. The genes are TRBV4-1 and TRBJ2-7, with a weak D call TRBD1 (5 bases). The germline V gene encodes CDR1 MGHRA and CDR2 YSYEKL. The CDR3 has 14 amino acids. V was cut by 4 bases and J by 0 bases, with 10 bases left in between.

This rearrangement joins TRBV2 to TRBJ1-1; D may be TRBD1 (5 bases). The CDR3 loop spans 14 amino acids. Deletions cut 6 bases from V and 0 bases from J, with 11 bases between. In germline, CDR1 is SNHLY, CDR2 FYNNEI. The CDR3 loop reads CASSRDSMNTEAFF. The CDR3 region has the DNA TGTGCCAGCAGCCGCGACAGCATGAACACTGAAGCTTTCTTT. Based on the CDR3 plus reference TRBV2 and TRBJ1-1, the full variable domain is EPEVTQTPSHQVTQMGQEVILRCVPISNHLYFYWYRQILGQKVEFLVSFYNNEISEKSEIFDDQFSVERPDGSNFTLKIRSTKLEDSAMYFCASSRDSMNTEAFFGQGTRLTVV.

The V and J genes are TRBV27 and TRBJ2-3, with D tentatively TRBD1 (6 bases). Germline loops: CDR1 MNHEY, CDR2 SMNVEV (reference sequence). Trimming took off 7 bases at V and 4 bases at J, with 18 bases between the two ends. The CDR3 is 15 residues long. CDR3 coding DNA: TGTGCCAGCAATCTAGTCTTAGGGGGACCAGATACGCAGTATTTT. Translated: CASNLVLGGPDTQYF.

In its sample, this clone was seen a few times. The chain has TRBV27 and TRBJ2-7; the match to TRBD2 covers 8 bases. Germline V gives CDR1 MNHEY, CDR2 SMNVEV (reference sequence). J was trimmed by 2 bases and V by 5 bases; bases with no gene match: 8. This CDR3 is 15 amino acids long. The CDR3 loop is CASSPRGGGTYEQYF. CDR3 nucleotide sequence: TGTGCCAGCAGTCCCCGGGGGGGAGGAACCTACGAGCAGTACTTC.

The chain is built from TRBV5-4 and TRBJ2-5, with TRBD2 matching over 12 bases. Germline V CDR1 and CDR2: SGHNT, YYREEE (reference sequence). The trim removed 4 bases at V and 2 bases at J, leaving 3 bases unmatched. The CDR3 sequence is 15 residues long. The CDR3 here is CASSKGTSGQETQYF. In DNA form, the CDR3 reads TGTGCCAGCAGCAAAGGGACTAGCGGGCAAGAGACCCAGTACTTC.

The chain is built from TRBV4-1 and TRBJ1-2; the D gene is possibly TRBD1 (6 bases). Germline loops: CDR1 MGHRA, CDR2 YSYEKL. V gave up 1 base and J gave up 4 bases, with 13 bases separating them. The CDR3 totals 15 residues. The CDR3 DNA sequence: TGCGCCAGCAGCCAAGGACAGGAGTTCGCCTATGGCTACACCTTC. Amino acids: CASSQGQEFAYGYTF.

This chain connects TRBV6-1 to TRBJ1-5; D call uncertain. V was trimmed by 9 bases and J by 0 bases, leaving 9 bases between them. The CDR3 contains 13 residues. CDR1 MNHNS and CDR2 SASEGT come from the germline V gene. The CDR3 DNA follows: TGTGCCAGTCAAGAGGTTAGCAATCAGCCCCAGCATTTT. Translating gives CASQEVSNQPQHF.

A note on this clone: Sequence at one end of the junction differs from germline and may be a read error. The chain combines TRBV7-7 with TRBJ2-2; 13 nucleotides agree with TRBD2. The CDR3 extends over 17 amino acids. Germline V gene lookup returns CDR1 SSHAT and CDR2 FNYEAQ (reference sequence). The CDR3 DNA sequence: TGTGCTAGCAGCGAGGACGGACTAGCGGGAGTAACCGGGGAGCTGTTTTTT. It translates to CASSEDGLAGVTGELFF.

Concerning this clone itself: The sample holds other DNA sequences that translate to the same CDR3. V is TRBV2 and J is TRBJ2-3; unclear D gene. Germline lookup yields CDR1 SNHLY and CDR2 FYNNEI. Trimming took off 0 bases at V and 0 bases at J, with 7 bases between the two ends. The CDR3 is 15 amino acids. The CDR3 reads CASSEAWASTDTQYF. CDR3 nucleotide sequence: TGTGCCAGCAGTGAAGCTTGGGCTAGCACAGATACGCAGTATTTT. Supplemented by reference TRBV2 and TRBJ2-3, the full variable domain reads EPEVTQTPSHQVTQMGQEVILRCVPISNHLYFYWYRQILGQKVEFLVSFYNNEISEKSEIFDDQFSVERPDGSNFTLKIRSTKLEDSAMYFCASSEAWASTDTQYFGPGTRLTVL.

This clone was counted only a few times. The chain has TRBV28 and TRBJ1-2, with unresolved D. CDR1 and CDR2 (germline): MDHEN, SYDVKM. CDR3 size: 11 residues. V shed 5 bases and J shed 3 bases, with 4 bases lying between them. The CDR3 here is CASSPDYGYTF. CDR3 nucleotides: TGTGCCAGCAGTCCCGACTATGGCTACACCTTC.

This chain connects TRBV19 to TRBJ1-1; TRBD1 matches at 11 bases. The J segment lost 0 bases and the V segment lost 3 bases, leaving 3 bases of the junction unmatched. Germline V gene lookup returns CDR1 LNHDA and CDR2 SQIVND (reference sequence). The CDR3 sequence is 16 residues long. This CDR3 is CASSIGTGGLNTEAFF. DNA for the CDR3: TGTGCCAGTAGTATCGGGACAGGGGGTTTGAACACTGAAGCTTTCTTT.

This rearrangement joins TRBV12-5 to TRBJ2-7, with D perhaps TRBD2 (6 bases). Germline CDR1 reads LGHNT; CDR2 reads FRNRAP. V dropped 3 bases and J dropped 7 bases, with 13 bases sitting between them. CDR3 length: 13 residues. CDR3 nucleotides: TGTGCTAGTGGTTTAACGGGCGGGATTGAGCAGTACTTC. This encodes CASGLTGGIEQYF.

The chain couples TRBV28 to TRBJ1-2; perhaps TRBD1 as D (6 bases). This CDR3 is 16 amino acids long. The germline gives CDR1 MDHEN, CDR2 SYDVKM. V was cut by 7 bases and J by 3 bases, with 21 bases left in between. In DNA, the CDR3 is TGTGCCAGCACCATTTCGGGGGGCCAAGGGGACTATGGCTACACCTTC. Translation gives CASTISGGQGDYGYTF.

This sequence joins TRBV30 and TRBJ2-1, with TRBD2 matching over 7 bases. The CDR3 totals 15 residues. Germline V gene sequence: CDR1 GTSNPN, CDR2 SVGIG (reference sequence). Trimming removed 3 bases from V and 0 bases from J; junction bases left unmatched: 5. DNA of the CDR3: TGTGCCTGGAGCCTGACTAGCCTCTCCTACAATGAGCAGTTCTTC. This sequence encodes CAWSLTSLSYNEQFF.

This clone has a single count. The V call is TRBV28, the J call TRBJ1-2, with a weak D call TRBD1 (6 bases). V gave up 8 bases and J gave up 0 bases, with 13 bases separating them. There are 14 residues in the CDR3. Germline V lookup: CDR1 MDHEN, CDR2 SYDVKM. The CDR3 bases are TGTGCCAGCCAGGGGATGGGAGCTAACTATGGCTACACCTTC. This translates into CASQGMGANYGYTF.

This chain links TRBV7-3 with TRBJ2-5; 7 bases map to TRBD2. The J segment lost 4 bases and the V segment lost 2 bases, leaving 7 bases of the junction unmatched. CDR1 SGHTA and CDR2 FQGTGA come from the germline V gene. CDR3 length equals 15 residues. This CDR3 is CASSLGGSKAETQYF. CDR3 coding DNA: TGTGCCAGCAGCTTAGGCGGGAGTAAAGCAGAGACCCAGTACTTC.

The rearrangement uses TRBV9 and TRBJ2-7; 14 positions agree with TRBD2. The CDR3 is 17 amino acids. Trimming at V came to 4 bases and at J to 2 bases, leaving 8 bases not matched to a gene. Germline loops: CDR1 SGDLS, CDR2 YYNGEE. Written as DNA, the CDR3 is TGTGCCAGCAGCCCCACGCCGGGACTAGCGGGAGCCTACGAGCAGTACTTC. Translated: CASSPTPGLAGAYEQYF.

The chain employs TRBV4-1 and TRBJ1-2; maybe TRBD1 (5 bases). V lost 1 base and J 3 bases, leaving 12 bases between the germline ends. The CDR3 has 15 residues. Germline CDR1 MGHRA, CDR2 YSYEKL. The CDR3: CASSQVGRVDYGYTF. CDR3 nucleotides: TGCGCCAGCAGCCAAGTAGGCAGGGTGGACTATGGCTACACCTTC.

The chain recombines TRBV28 with TRBJ2-5; 7 bases are a match to TRBD1. V lost 3 bases, J lost 0 bases, and 1 base stayed unmatched. Per the germline V gene, CDR1 is MDHEN and CDR2 is SYDVKM. The CDR3 loop spans 14 amino acids. The CDR3 loop is CASSFTGDQETQYF. The DNA of the CDR3 is TGTGCCAGCAGTTTTACAGGGGACCAAGAGACCCAGTACTTC.

This clone was counted a single time. The J gene is TRBJ2-4, the V gene TRBV4-3; D may be TRBD1 (6 bases). The CDR3 loop spans 15 amino acids. Germline assignment: CDR1 LGHNA and CDR2 YSLEER. Trimming pared 0 bases from V and 10 bases from J, leaving 16 bases between. The CDR3 bases are TGCGCCAGCAGCCAAGATGGGGCCCTAGGGGGTATTCAGTACTTC. Its translation: CASSQDGALGGIQYF.